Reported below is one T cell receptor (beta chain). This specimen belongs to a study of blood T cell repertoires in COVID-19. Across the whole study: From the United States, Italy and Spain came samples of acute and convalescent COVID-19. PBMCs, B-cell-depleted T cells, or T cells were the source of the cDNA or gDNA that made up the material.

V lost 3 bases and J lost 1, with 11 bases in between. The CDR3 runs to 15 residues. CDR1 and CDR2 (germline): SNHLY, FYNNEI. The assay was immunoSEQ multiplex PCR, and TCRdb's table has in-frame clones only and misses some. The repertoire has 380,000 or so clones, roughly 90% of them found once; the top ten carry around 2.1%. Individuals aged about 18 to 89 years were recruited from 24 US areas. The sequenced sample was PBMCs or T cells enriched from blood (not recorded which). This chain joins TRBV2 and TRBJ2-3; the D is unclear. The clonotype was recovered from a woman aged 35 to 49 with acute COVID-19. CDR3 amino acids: CASSDQSRGTDTQYF. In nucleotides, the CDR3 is TGTGCCAGCAGTGACCAGTCCCGGGGCACAGATACGCAGTATTTT. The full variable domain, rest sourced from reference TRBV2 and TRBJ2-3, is EPEVTQTPSHQVTQMGQEVILRCVPISNHLYFYWYRQILGQKVEFLVSFYNNEISEKSEIFDDQFSVERPDGSNFTLKIRSTKLEDSAMYFCASSDQSRGTDTQYFGPGTRLTVL.